These T cell receptor beta chains were read from a single sample in a study of shared clonotypes between healthy human individuals. Sequenced by immunoSEQ multiplex PCR; TCRdb stores in-frame clones only, minus some. Here the sample spans over a million clones, less than 99% being singletons. The sample comprised naive CD4+ T cells sorted from blood. The source is a man aged 25-45 years in good health. CDR3s include the opening cysteine and the closing phenylalanine or tryptophan.

V gene: TRBV4-1
J gene: TRBJ2-7
CDR3 protein: CASSHPSLRPYEQYF

V gene: TRBV18
J gene: TRBJ2-3
CDR3 protein: CASQGSLASTDTQYF

V gene: TRBV10-3
J gene: TRBJ2-5
CDR3 protein: CAISEPGGVQETQYF

V gene: TRBV7-2
J gene: TRBJ2-1
CDR3 protein: CASSKTGLNEQFF

V gene: TRBV5-6
J gene: TRBJ2-1
CDR3 protein: CASSLGTLLSYNEQFF

V gene: TRBV6-5
J gene: TRBJ1-4
CDR3 protein: CASRPPRAGAKLFF

V gene: TRBV7-8
J gene: TRBJ2-3
CDR3 protein: CASSRGPLAASTDTQYF

V gene: TRBV10-3
J gene: TRBJ1-5
CDR3 protein: CAISVSQDRVQPQHF

V gene: TRBV19
J gene: TRBJ2-1
CDR3 protein: CASSVNSGEYNEQFF

V gene: TRBV27
J gene: TRBJ1-5
CDR3 protein: CASSSSRGGPQHF

V gene: TRBV28
J gene: TRBJ2-7
CDR3 protein: CASSSGAGETYEQYF

V gene: TRBV2
J gene: TRBJ1-5
CDR3 protein: CASSGRTVSNQPQHF

V gene: TRBV12-2
J gene: TRBJ1-5
CDR3 protein: CASRPRNQPQHF

V gene: TRBV11-1
J gene: TRBJ2-1
CDR3 protein: CASRAKLAGVGEQFF

V gene: TRBV6-1
J gene: TRBJ2-7
CDR3 protein: CASSAPSGRPTYEQYF

V gene: TRBV28
J gene: TRBJ2-1
CDR3 protein: CASTGVNEQFF

V gene: TRBV15
J gene: TRBJ2-7
CDR3 protein: CATSLQTGSAYEQYF

V gene: TRBV28
J gene: TRBJ1-1
CDR3 protein: CASSYRRDTEAFF

V gene: TRBV11-3
J gene: TRBJ2-5
CDR3 protein: CASSLGWTLAGAQETQYF

V gene: TRBV16
J gene: TRBJ1-3
CDR3 protein: CASSHTGVSSGNTIYF

V gene: TRBV9
J gene: TRBJ2-4
CDR3 protein: CASSVAGGIQYF

V gene: TRBV10-3
J gene: TRBJ1-2
CDR3 protein: CAISEDRGDGYTF

V gene: TRBV30
J gene: TRBJ1-2
CDR3 protein: CAWTAAGQGIGGYTF

V gene: TRBV5-1
J gene: TRBJ1-4
CDR3 protein: CASSTRQGEKLFF

V gene: TRBV7-6
J gene: TRBJ2-3
CDR3 protein: CASSRRTSGFGDTQYF

V gene: TRBV5-8
J gene: TRBJ2-1
CDR3 protein: CASSLVSGGYNEQFF

V gene: TRBV10-1
J gene: TRBJ2-3
CDR3 protein: CASRRTSREADTQYF

V gene: TRBV9
J gene: TRBJ2-1
CDR3 protein: CASSVKLAGGTGYNEQFF

V gene: TRBV10-3
J gene: TRBJ2-7
CDR3 protein: CAISGVGYEQYF

V gene: TRBV11-2
J gene: TRBJ2-2
CDR3 protein: CASSLGVNTGELFF

V gene: TRBV28
J gene: TRBJ2-1
CDR3 protein: CASRETGARYYNEQFF

V gene: TRBV5-1
J gene: TRBJ2-1
CDR3 protein: CASSLRTSGSLNSYNEQFF

V gene: TRBV9
J gene: TRBJ2-2
CDR3 protein: CASSTRLVSQAGELFF

V gene: TRBV9
J gene: TRBJ2-1
CDR3 protein: CASSVGLGSQWNEQFF

V gene: TRBV7-8
J gene: TRBJ1-5
CDR3 protein: CASSLMGQKSNQPQHF

V gene: TRBV4-1
J gene: TRBJ2-1
CDR3 protein: CASSHSLGAGGFEQFF

V gene: TRBV29-1
J gene: TRBJ1-1
CDR3 protein: CSVEPRLNTEAFF

V gene: TRBV29-1
J gene: TRBJ1-5
CDR3 protein: CSVGEGGSNQPQHF

V gene: TRBV29-1
J gene: TRBJ1-3
CDR3 protein: CSGISRGNTIYF

V gene: TRBV10-1
J gene: TRBJ2-7
CDR3 protein: CASSGAGAYEQYF

V gene: TRBV6-5
J gene: TRBJ2-5
CDR3 protein: CASRRLAGVQETQYF

V gene: TRBV27
J gene: TRBJ1-4
CDR3 protein: CASSPGQIGKLFF

V gene: TRBV14
J gene: TRBJ2-5
CDR3 protein: CASSSRSSGRETQYF

V gene: TRBV7-9
J gene: TRBJ1-4
CDR3 protein: CASSLAIKGEKLFF

V gene: TRBV6-1
J gene: TRBJ2-5
CDR3 protein: CASSEGQGQETQYF

V gene: TRBV15
J gene: TRBJ2-7
CDR3 protein: CATSVPGQGGRYEQYF

V gene: TRBV6-5
J gene: TRBJ2-7
CDR3 protein: CASSRTGGGYEQYF

V gene: TRBV25-1
J gene: TRBJ2-4
CDR3 protein: CASGTGGMDIQYF

V gene: TRBV6-6
J gene: TRBJ1-5
CDR3 protein: CASRLTGGNQPQHF